The sequence of this T cell receptor (beta chain) was determined in a study of blood T cell repertoires in COVID-19. Turning to the study itself: Nucleic acid was either cDNA or gDNA, and it came from T cells, B-cell-depleted T cells, or PBMCs.

After removal of 1 base from V and 3 bases from J, the junction contained 8 bases not matched to a gene. Germline V gene sequence: CDR1 SGHVS, CDR2 FQNEAQ. This CDR3 spans 18 amino acids. In the original workflow: Amplification of reference gene primers was used by the study to estimate nucleated cell counts. Sequencing used immunoSEQ multiplex PCR; TCRdb keeps in-frame clones, though not all of them. D and trimming were read from the DNA, whereas the V and J calls and clone size are those reported in that table. The sample includes under 200,000 clones, roughly 89% seen only once; the top ten take around 3.1%.

The rearrangement uses TRBV7-8 and TRBJ2-3, with 12 bases that match TRBD2. Sequenced input: PBMCs or T cells enriched from blood (not recorded which). This clonotype was obtained from a woman under 40 who had been exposed to COVID-19. The chain's CDR3 is CASSLVLAGGFATDTQYF. DNA of the CDR3: TGTGCCAGCAGCTTAGTTCTAGCGGGGGGGTTTGCGACAGATACGCAGTATTTT.